Each of the 12 T cell receptor beta chains below was sequenced from the same sample in a study of T-cell reconstitution after alpha-beta-depleted transplantation in children. Researchers prepared the TCRbeta library using unique molecular identifiers, the study reports. TCRdb redid the calling of the PCR reads with MiXCR, one entry per CDR3 protein. The table lists almost 250,000 distinct CDR3 sequences, more than 20% of them singletons, with roughly 2.6% in the top ten. The material was PBMCs, obtained before TCRalphabeta/CD19-depleted stem cell transplant. Receptors were obtained from a girl aged 2-9 years with Fanconi anemia, due to receive a stem cell transplant.

V and J are TRBV29-1 and TRBJ1-2; D gene uncertain. The CDR3 has 11 residues. The ends were cut back, 1 base at V and 8 bases at J, with 8 bases in the middle. Germline CDR1 reads SQVTM; CDR2 reads ANQGSEA. In DNA, the CDR3 is TGCAGCGTTGAAGTTGGCTGGGGCTACACCTTC. This translates into CSVEVGWGYTF.

This clonotype was seen many times. The gene calls are TRBV7-3 and TRBJ2-1, with D tentatively TRBD2 (6 bases). This CDR3 contains 14 residues. Germline CDR1 SGHTA, CDR2 FQGTGA. The V and J ends lost 0 bases and 3 bases respectively, with 6 bases between them. Written as DNA, the CDR3 is TGTGCCAGCAGCTTAACGACTAGCTACAATGAGCAGTTCTTC. Protein: CASSLTTSYNEQFF.

The chain recombines TRBV5-4 with TRBJ2-7; tentatively, D is TRBD1 or TRBD2 (5 bases each). Trimming removed 0 bases from V and 6 bases from J, with 10 bases in between. Germline lookup yields CDR1 SGHNT and CDR2 YYREEE (reference sequence). CDR3 length equals 13 residues. The CDR3 here is CASSLEGRSEQYF. The CDR3 bases are TGTGCCAGCAGCTTGGAGGGACGATCCGAGCAGTACTTC.

This clonotype was counted only a few times. V and J are TRBV20-1 and TRBJ1-2, with D maybe TRBD1 (5 bases). Per the germline V gene, CDR1 is DFQATT and CDR2 is SNEGSKA (reference sequence). Trimming took off 6 bases at V and 6 bases at J, with 17 bases between the two ends. This CDR3 comprises 13 residues. CDR3 DNA: TGCAGTGCACACCACGGGGGGGTTGATGGCTACACCTTC. It translates to CSAHHGGVDGYTF.

This clonotype was counted between two and nine times. The chain uses TRBV7-2 and TRBJ2-1, with 11 bases that match TRBD2. In germline, CDR1 is SGHTA, CDR2 FQGNSA. V lost 1 base and J lost 12; bases outside the gene matches: 5. The CDR3 contains 14 residues. CDR3 loop: CASSLGLAGSMQFF. DNA for the CDR3: TGTGCCAGCAGCTTAGGACTAGCGGGATCGATGCAGTTCTTC.

This clonotype was found many times. The genes are TRBV7-2 and TRBJ2-7, with a weak D call TRBD2 (6 bases). This CDR3 has 14 residues. Trimming removed 1 base from V and 2 bases from J, with 9 bases in between. CDR1 and CDR2 (germline): SGHTA, FQGNSA. The CDR3 DNA reads TGTGCCAGCAGCTTAGGTGGGAGGACCTACGAGCAGTACTTC. Its protein product is CASSLGGRTYEQYF.

This clonotype was observed a few times. The chain carries TRBV12-3 or TRBV12-4 and TRBJ2-3; D not certain. CDR3 length equals 16 residues. Trimming removed 9 bases at V and 6 bases at J, with 25 bases between. CDR3 region: CASKSSWAGSLDTQYF. CDR3 bases: TGTGCCAGTAAATCATCGTGGGCAGGCTCCCTGGATACGCAGTATTTT.

This clonotype came up many times. Relative to the germline gene, one junction end is altered; a read error may explain this. The chain links TRBV29-1 to TRBJ2-1; possibly TRBD1 for D (6 bases). The CDR3 is 12 amino acids. Germline V gene lookup returns CDR1 SQVTM and CDR2 ANQGSEA. The CDR3 spells CSVEGTTPEQFF. The CDR3 nucleotides read TGCAGCGTGGAAGGGACAACCCCTGAGCAGTTCTTC.

This clonotype was seen many times. The rearrangement uses TRBV29-1 and TRBJ2-1; 7 bases align to TRBD2. Germline CDR1 is SQVTM and CDR2 is ANQGSEA. The CDR3 covers 17 residues. V dropped 3 bases and J dropped 0; count of bases not matched to a gene: 11. CDR3 nucleotides: TGCAGCGTTGACCGAAGCGGGGACCTAAACTCCTACAATGAGCAGTTCTTC. This sequence encodes CSVDRSGDLNSYNEQFF.

The genes are TRBV12-3 or TRBV12-4 and TRBJ2-2; D unresolved. The CDR3 has 15 residues. The ends were cut back, 4 bases at V and 2 bases at J, with 11 bases in the middle. The CDR3 sequence is CASSSDASNTGELFF. The CDR3 nucleotides read TGTGCCAGCAGTTCTGACGCTTCCAACACCGGGGAGCTGTTTTTT.

This clonotype was recorded at least ten times. This rearrangement joins TRBV29-1 to TRBJ2-1, with 11 bases fitting TRBD2. With 6 bases clipped from V and 6 bases from J, the junction kept 4 bases outside the gene matches. The CDR3 loop spans 13 amino acids. The germline V gene has CDR1 SQVTM and CDR2 ANQGSEA. The chain's CDR3 is CSVGLAAINEQFF. The CDR3 DNA sequence: TGCAGCGTGGGACTAGCGGCTATCAATGAGCAGTTCTTC.

This clonotype was observed at least ten times. The V gene is TRBV9, the J gene TRBJ2-1; 9 bases align to TRBD1. Germline V gene data show CDR1 as SGDLS and CDR2 as YYNGEE. With 3 bases clipped from V and 5 bases from J, the junction kept 6 bases outside the gene matches. This CDR3 spans 15 amino acids. CDR3 residues: CASSGRDRDHNEQFF. The CDR3 DNA reads TGTGCCAGCAGCGGCCGGGACAGGGACCACAATGAGCAGTTCTTC.